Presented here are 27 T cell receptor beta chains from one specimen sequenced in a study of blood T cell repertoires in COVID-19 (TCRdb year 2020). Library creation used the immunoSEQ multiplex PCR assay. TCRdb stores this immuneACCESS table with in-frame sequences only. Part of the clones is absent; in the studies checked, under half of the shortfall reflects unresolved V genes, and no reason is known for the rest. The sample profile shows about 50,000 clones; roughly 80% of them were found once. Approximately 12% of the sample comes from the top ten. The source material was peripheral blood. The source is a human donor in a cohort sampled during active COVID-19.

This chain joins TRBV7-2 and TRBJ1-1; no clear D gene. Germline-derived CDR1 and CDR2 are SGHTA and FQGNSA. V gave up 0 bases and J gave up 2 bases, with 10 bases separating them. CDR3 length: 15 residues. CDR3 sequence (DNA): TGTGCCAGCAGCTTAGCTGTTAGCTATAACACTGAAGCTTTCTTT. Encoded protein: CASSLAVSYNTEAFF.

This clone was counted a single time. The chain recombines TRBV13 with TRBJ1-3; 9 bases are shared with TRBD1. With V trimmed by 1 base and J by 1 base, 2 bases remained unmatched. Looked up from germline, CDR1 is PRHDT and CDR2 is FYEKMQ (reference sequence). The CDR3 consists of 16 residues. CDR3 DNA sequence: TGTGCCAGCAGCTTAGACAGGGGGCTTTCTGGAAACACCATATATTTT. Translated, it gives CASSLDRGLSGNTIYF.

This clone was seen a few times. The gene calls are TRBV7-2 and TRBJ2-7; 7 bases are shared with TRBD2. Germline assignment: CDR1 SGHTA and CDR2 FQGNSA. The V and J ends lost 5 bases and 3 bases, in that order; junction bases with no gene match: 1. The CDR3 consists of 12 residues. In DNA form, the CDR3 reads TGTGCCAGCAGCGGCGGGGGCTACGAGCAGTACTTC. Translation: CASSGGGYEQYF.

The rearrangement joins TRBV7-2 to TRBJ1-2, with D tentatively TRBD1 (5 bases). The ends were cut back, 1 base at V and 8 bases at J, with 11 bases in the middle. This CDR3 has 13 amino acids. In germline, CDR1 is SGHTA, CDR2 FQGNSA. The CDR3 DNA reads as TGTGCCAGCAGCTTAGAGCAGGGTCAGGGCTACACCTTC. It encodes CASSLEQGQGYTF.

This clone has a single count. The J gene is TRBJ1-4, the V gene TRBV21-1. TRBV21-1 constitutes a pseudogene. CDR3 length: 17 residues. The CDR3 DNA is TGTGCCAGCAGCCGAGGGAACGGACTTGCAACTAATGAAAAACTGTTTTTT. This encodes CASSRGNGLATNEKLFF.

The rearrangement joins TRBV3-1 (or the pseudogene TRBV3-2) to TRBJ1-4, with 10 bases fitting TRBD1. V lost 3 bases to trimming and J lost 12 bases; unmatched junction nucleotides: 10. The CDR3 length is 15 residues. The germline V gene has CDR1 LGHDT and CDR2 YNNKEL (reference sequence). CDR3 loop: CASSQVPGQGNELFF. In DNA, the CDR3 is TGTGCCAGCAGCCAGGTCCCGGGACAGGGGAACGAACTGTTTTTT.

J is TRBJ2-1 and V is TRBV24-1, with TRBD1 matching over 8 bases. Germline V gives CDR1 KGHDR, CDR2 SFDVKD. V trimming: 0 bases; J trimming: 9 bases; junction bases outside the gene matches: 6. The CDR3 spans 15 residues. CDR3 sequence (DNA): TGTGCCACCAGTGATTTGACAGGGGGTGCAGGTGAGCAGTTCTTC. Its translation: CATSDLTGGAGEQFF.

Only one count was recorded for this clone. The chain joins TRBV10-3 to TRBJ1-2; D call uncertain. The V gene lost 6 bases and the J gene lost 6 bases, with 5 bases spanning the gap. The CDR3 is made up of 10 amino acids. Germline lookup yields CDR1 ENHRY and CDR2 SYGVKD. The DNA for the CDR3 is TGTGCCATCAGAACTGATGGCTACACCTTC. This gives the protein CAIRTDGYTF.

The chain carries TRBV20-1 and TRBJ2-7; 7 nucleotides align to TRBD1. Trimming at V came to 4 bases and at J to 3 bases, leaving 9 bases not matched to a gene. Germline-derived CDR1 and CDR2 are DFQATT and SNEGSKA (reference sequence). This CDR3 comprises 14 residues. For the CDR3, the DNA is TGCAGTGCTACTGAATCGGGACAGAACTACGAGCAGTACTTC. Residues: CSATESGQNYEQYF.

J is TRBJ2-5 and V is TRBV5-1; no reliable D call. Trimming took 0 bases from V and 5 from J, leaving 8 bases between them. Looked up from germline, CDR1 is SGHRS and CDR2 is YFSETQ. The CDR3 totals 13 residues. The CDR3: CASSLGLGETQYF. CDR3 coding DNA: TGCGCCAGCAGCTTGGGGCTCGGGGAGACCCAGTACTTC.

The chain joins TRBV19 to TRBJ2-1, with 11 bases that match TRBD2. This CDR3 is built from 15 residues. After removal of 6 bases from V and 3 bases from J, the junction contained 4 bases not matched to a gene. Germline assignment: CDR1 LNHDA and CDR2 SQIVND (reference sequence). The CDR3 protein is CASSLAGGRYNEQFF. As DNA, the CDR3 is TGTGCCAGTAGCCTAGCGGGGGGCCGCTACAATGAGCAGTTCTTC. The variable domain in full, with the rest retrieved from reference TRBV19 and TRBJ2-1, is DGGITQSPKYLFRKEGQNVTLSCEQNLNHDAMYWYRQDPGQGLRLIYYSQIVNDFQKGDIAEGYSVSREKKESFPLTVTSAQKNPTAFYLCASSLAGGRYNEQFFGPGTRLTVL.

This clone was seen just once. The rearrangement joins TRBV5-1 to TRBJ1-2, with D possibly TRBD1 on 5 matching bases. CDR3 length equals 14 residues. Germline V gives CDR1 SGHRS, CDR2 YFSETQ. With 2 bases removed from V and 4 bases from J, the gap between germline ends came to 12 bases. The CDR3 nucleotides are TGCGCCAGCAGCTTACCGGGGGATGGCTATGGCTACACCTTC. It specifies CASSLPGDGYGYTF.

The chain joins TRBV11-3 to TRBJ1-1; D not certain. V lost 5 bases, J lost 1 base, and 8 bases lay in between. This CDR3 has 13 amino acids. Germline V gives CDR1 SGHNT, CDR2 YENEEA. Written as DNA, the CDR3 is TGTGCCAGCAGCCCTGGGCCGAACACTGAAGCTTTCTTT. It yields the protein CASSPGPNTEAFF.

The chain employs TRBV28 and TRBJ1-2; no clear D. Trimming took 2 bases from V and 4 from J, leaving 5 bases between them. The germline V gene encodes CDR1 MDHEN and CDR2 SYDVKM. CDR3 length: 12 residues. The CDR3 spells CASSLTRYGYTF. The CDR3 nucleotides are TGTGCCAGCAGTTTAACTCGCTATGGCTACACCTTC.

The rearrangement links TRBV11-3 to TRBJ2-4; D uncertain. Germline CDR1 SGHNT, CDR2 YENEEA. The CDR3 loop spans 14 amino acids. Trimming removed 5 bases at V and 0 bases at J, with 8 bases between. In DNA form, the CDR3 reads TGTGCCAGCAGCCCCCCGGGAGCCAAAAACATTCAGTACTTC. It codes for CASSPPGAKNIQYF.

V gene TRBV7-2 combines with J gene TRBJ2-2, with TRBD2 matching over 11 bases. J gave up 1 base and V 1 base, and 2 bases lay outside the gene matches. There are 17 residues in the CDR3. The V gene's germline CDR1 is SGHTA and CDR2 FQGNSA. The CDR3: CASSLVGTSGNTGELFF. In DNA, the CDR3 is TGTGCCAGCAGCTTAGTCGGGACTAGCGGGAACACCGGGGAGCTGTTTTTT.

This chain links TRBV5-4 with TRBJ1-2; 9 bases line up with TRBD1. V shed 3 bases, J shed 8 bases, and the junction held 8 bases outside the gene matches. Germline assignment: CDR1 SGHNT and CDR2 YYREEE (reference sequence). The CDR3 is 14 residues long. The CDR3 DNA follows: TGTGCCAGCAGCTCAACAGGGGGCGCGGTAGGCTACACCTTC. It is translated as CASSSTGGAVGYTF.

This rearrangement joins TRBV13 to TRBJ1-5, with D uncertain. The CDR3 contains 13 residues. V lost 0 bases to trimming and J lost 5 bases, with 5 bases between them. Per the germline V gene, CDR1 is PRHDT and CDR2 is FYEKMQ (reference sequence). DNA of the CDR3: TGTGCCAGCAGCTTAGGCCGCGATCAGCCCCAGCATTTT. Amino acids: CASSLGRDQPQHF.

DNA for the CDR3: TGTGCCAGCAGCCAAGATATCGGGACAGGGACTTACAATGAGCAGTTCTTC. Translation: CASSQDIGTGTYNEQFF. The rearrangement links TRBV14 to TRBJ2-1; 9 bases line up with TRBD1. Germline V gene sequence: CDR1 SGHDN, CDR2 FVKESK. V shed 0 bases, J shed 4 bases, and the junction held 7 bases outside the gene matches. The CDR3 has 17 amino acids.

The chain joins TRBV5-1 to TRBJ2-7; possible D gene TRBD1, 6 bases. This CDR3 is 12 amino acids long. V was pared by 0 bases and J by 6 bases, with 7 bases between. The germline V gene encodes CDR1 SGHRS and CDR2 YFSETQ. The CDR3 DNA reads TGCGCCAGCAGCTTGGGGGGGCCCGAGCAGTACTTC. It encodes CASSLGGPEQYF.

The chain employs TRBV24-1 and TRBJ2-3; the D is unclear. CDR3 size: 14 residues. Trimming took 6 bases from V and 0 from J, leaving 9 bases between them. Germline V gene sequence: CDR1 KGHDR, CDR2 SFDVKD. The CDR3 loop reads CATSKTSSTDTQYF. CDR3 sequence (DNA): TGTGCCACCAGTAAGACTTCGAGCACAGATACGCAGTATTTT.

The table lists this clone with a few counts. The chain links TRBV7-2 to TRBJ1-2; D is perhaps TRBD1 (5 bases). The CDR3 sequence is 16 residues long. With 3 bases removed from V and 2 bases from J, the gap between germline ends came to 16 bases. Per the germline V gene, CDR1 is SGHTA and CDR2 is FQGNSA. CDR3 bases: TGTGCCAGCAGCTTGGACCCCGGGGGGGTCAACTATGGCTACACCTTC. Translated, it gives CASSLDPGGVNYGYTF.

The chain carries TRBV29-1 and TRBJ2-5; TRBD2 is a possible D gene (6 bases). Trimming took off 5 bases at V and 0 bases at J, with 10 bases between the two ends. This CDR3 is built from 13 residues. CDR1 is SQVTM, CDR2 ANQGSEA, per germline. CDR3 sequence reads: CSVQGLNQETQYF. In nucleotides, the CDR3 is TGCAGCGTTCAGGGACTGAACCAAGAGACCCAGTACTTC.

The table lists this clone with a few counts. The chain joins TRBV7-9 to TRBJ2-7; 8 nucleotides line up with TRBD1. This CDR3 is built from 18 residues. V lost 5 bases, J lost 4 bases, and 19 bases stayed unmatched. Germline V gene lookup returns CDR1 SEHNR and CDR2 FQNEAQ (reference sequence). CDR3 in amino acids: CASSPGPLAGQGSYEQYF. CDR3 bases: TGTGCCAGCAGCCCCGGGCCCCTGGCCGGACAGGGTTCTTACGAGCAGTACTTC.

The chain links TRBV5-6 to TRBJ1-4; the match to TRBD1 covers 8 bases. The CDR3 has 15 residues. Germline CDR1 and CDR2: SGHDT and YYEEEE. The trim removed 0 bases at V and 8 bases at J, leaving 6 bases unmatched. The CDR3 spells CASSLAVTGVEKLFF. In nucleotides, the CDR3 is TGTGCCAGCAGCTTGGCCGTGACAGGGGTGGAAAAACTGTTTTTT.

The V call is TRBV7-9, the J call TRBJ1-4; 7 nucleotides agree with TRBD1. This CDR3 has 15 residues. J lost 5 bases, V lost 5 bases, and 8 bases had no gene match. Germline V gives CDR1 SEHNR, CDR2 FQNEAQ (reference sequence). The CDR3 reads CASSQHRGPNEKLFF. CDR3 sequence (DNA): TGTGCCAGCAGCCAACACAGGGGCCCGAATGAAAAACTGTTTTTT.

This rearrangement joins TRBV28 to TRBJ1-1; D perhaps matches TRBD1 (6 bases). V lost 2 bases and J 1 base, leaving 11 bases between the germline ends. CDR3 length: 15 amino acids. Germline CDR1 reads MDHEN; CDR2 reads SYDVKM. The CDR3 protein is CASSLLQGWNTEAFF. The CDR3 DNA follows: TGTGCCAGCAGTTTACTTCAGGGGTGGAACACTGAAGCTTTCTTT.